The entry that follows covers one TCR beta chain sequence. In germline, CDR1 is SGHRS, CDR2 YFSETQ. With V trimmed by 8 bases and J by 1 base, 12 bases remained unmatched. The CDR3 loop spans 15 amino acids. The data were taken from a study of blood T cell repertoires in COVID-19. Study details: PBMCs, B-cell-depleted T cells, or T cells provided the cDNA or gDNA that made up the material.

In the original analysis: Nucleated cell counts were estimated from reference gene primer amplification. Sequenced by immunoSEQ multiplex PCR; TCRdb stores in-frame clones only, minus some. The DNA gave D and trimming, while V, J and clone size come from that table. The data show about 150,000 clones, 75% to 90% seen once. This rearrangement joins TRBV5-1 to TRBJ2-7, with 7 bases that match TRBD1. The sequence came from a man younger than 30 with COVID-19, enrolled during active disease. Sequenced input: peripheral blood. DNA for the CDR3: TGCGCCAGTTTTCCTGACAGGGATCCTTCCTACGAGCAGTACTTC. Amino acids: CASFPDRDPSYEQYF.